This T cell receptor (beta chain) was recorded in a study of blood T cell repertoires in COVID-19. Study at large: Samples of COVID-19 (acute and convalescent) were obtained from the United States, Italy and Spain. PBMCs, B-cell-depleted T cells, or T cells provided the cDNA or gDNA that made up the material.

CDR1 and CDR2 (germline): MDHEN, SYDVKM. CDR3 length: 15 residues. The V segment lost 1 base and the J segment 1 base; nucleotides outside the gene matches: 2. Authors' processing steps: Reference gene primer amplification gave estimated nucleated cell counts. Assay used: immunoSEQ multiplex PCR; TCRdb lists only in-frame clones, some missing. D and trimming come from the DNA, and the V and J calls and clone size come from that table. Among roughly 40,000 clones listed, roughly three quarters were seen once. This receptor was identified in a man aged 70-80 years with active or convalescent COVID-19. The rearrangement joins TRBV28 to TRBJ2-3, with TRBD1 matching over 7 bases. The sample comprised peripheral blood. As DNA, the CDR3 is TGTGCCAGCAGTTTATTCCAGGGGGGCACAGATACGCAGTATTTT. It translates to CASSLFQGGTDTQYF.